What follows are 20 T cell receptor beta chains derived from one specimen sequenced in a study of response to subunit inactivated influenza vaccine. TCRdb re-derived calls from the RT-PCR reads in MiXCR, one entry per CDR3 protein. There are 500,000 to 650,000 distinct CDR3 sequences in the sample; approximately 7.6% occur only once, and 10% to 15% lies in the top ten. The sequences come from PBMCs from blood, collected less than 30 months after vaccination. Source of these receptors: a man aged 50 to 69 who received an inactivated influenza vaccine.

This clonotype was picked up many times. The chain couples TRBV18 to TRBJ2-7; possibly TRBD1 for D (5 bases). Trimming stripped 2 bases from V and 4 bases from J, with 9 bases between. The CDR3 loop spans 13 amino acids. The germline V gene has CDR1 KGHSH and CDR2 LQKENI. The CDR3 DNA reads as TGTGCCAGCTCACCAGGGGCCAGTTACGAGCAGTACTTC. It is translated as CASSPGASYEQYF.

This clonotype was detected only a few times. The chain is built from TRBV3-1 and TRBJ1-1, with 8 bases fitting TRBD1. This CDR3 region has 17 residues. Germline V lookup: CDR1 LGHDT, CDR2 YNNKEL (reference sequence). J lost 0 bases, V lost 0 bases, and 6 bases had no gene match. The CDR3 DNA sequence: TGTGCCAGCAGCCAAGAGAGACAGGGGTGGATGAACACTGAAGCTTTCTTT. Its protein product is CASSQERQGWMNTEAFF.

This clonotype was counted between two and nine times. This chain links TRBV6-2 or TRBV6-3 with TRBJ1-2; maybe TRBD1 (5 bases). The CDR3 consists of 12 residues. Per the germline V gene, CDR1 is MNHEY and CDR2 is SVGEGT. Trimming shortened V by 8 bases and J by 3 bases, and 10 bases separated the two germline ends. CDR3 DNA sequence: TGTGCCAGCCACAGGAATTACTATGGCTACACCTTC. This codes for CASHRNYYGYTF.

This clonotype was recorded many times. J is TRBJ2-2 and V is TRBV6-2 or TRBV6-3, with 8 bases aligning to TRBD1. This CDR3 is 16 amino acids long. Germline V lookup: CDR1 MNHEY, CDR2 SVGEGT. The J segment lost 5 bases and the V segment lost 4 bases, leaving 9 bases of the junction unmatched. DNA of the CDR3: TGTGCCAGCAGTTCTATCAGGGGGCGCGTTACCGGGGAGCTGTTTTTT. Amino acids: CASSSIRGRVTGELFF.

The chain joins TRBV6-5 to TRBJ2-1; either TRBD1 or TRBD2 may supply D (5 bases each). This CDR3 has 16 amino acids. V was cut by 4 bases and J by 0 bases, with 13 bases left in between. Per the germline V gene, CDR1 is MNHEY and CDR2 is SVGAGI. Here the CDR3 reads CASSWGSGRSYNEQFF. CDR3 bases: TGTGCCAGCAGTTGGGGGAGCGGCCGCTCCTACAATGAGCAGTTCTTC.

This clonotype was observed at least ten times. The chain is built from TRBV2 and TRBJ1-5; D is perhaps TRBD1 (5 bases). Germline-derived CDR1 and CDR2 are SNHLY and FYNNEI. V lost 4 bases to trimming and J lost 4 bases, with 11 bases between them. This CDR3 is built from 14 residues. CDR3 in amino acids: CASSGQSLNQPQHF. The CDR3 nucleotides are TGTGCCAGCAGTGGACAGAGTTTAAATCAGCCCCAGCATTTT.

This clonotype has only a few counts. The rearrangement uses TRBV12-3 or TRBV12-4 and TRBJ1-3, with 11 bases lining up with TRBD1. This CDR3 comprises 13 residues. Losses at the gene ends were 6 bases for V and 6 bases for J; bases not matched to a gene: 1. The CDR3 nucleotides read TGTGCCAGCAGGGACAGGGGGCCAAACACCATATATTTT. Amino acid sequence: CASRDRGPNTIYF.

This clonotype was observed a few times. The CDR3 region has the DNA TGTGCCAGCAGCTTAGAGGTCGGCAGGGGGGGCGAGCAGTACTTC. Encoded protein: CASSLEVGRGGEQYF. The rearrangement uses TRBV7-2 and TRBJ2-7; D possibly uses TRBD1 or TRBD2 (7 bases each). The CDR3 spans 15 residues. In germline, CDR1 is SGHTA, CDR2 FQGNSA. V gave up 1 base and J gave up 6 bases, with 16 bases separating them.

The V gene is TRBV24-1, the J gene TRBJ1-2; 10 bases map to TRBD1. This CDR3 is 16 amino acids long. Per the germline V gene, CDR1 is KGHDR and CDR2 is SFDVKD. The J segment lost 4 bases and the V segment lost 4 bases, leaving 8 bases of the junction unmatched. DNA of the CDR3: TGTGCCACCAGTGAACTGGACAGGGGGTTTATCTATGGCTACACCTTC. Its protein is CATSELDRGFIYGYTF.

This clonotype was observed many times. The rearrangement joins TRBV9 to TRBJ2-1; 15 nucleotides agree with TRBD2. Germline CDR1 SGDLS, CDR2 YYNGEE. This CDR3 region has 16 residues. V was pared by 4 bases and J by 9 bases, with 8 bases of the junction left unmatched. The CDR3 loop is CASSIGTSGRLSEQFF. CDR3 coding DNA: TGTGCCAGCAGCATCGGGACTAGCGGGAGGCTAAGTGAGCAGTTCTTC.

This clonotype was detected a few times. This rearrangement joins TRBV12-3 or TRBV12-4 to TRBJ2-7; D is perhaps TRBD1 (5 bases). V gave up 3 bases and J gave up 12 bases, with 18 bases separating them. This CDR3 spans 13 amino acids. The DNA for the CDR3 is TGTGCCAGCAGTTTGGGGCTTTCAGGGAAACTGTACTTC. Residues: CASSLGLSGKLYF.

The chain links TRBV3-1 to TRBJ1-1; TRBD1 might be the D (5 bases). The CDR3 loop spans 12 amino acids. Germline V gene sequence: CDR1 LGHDT, CDR2 YNNKEL (reference sequence). V was trimmed by 4 bases and J by 6 bases, leaving 9 bases between them. The DNA of the CDR3 is TGTGCCAGCAGCCGGGGGACTCCTGAAGCTTTCTTT. It yields the protein CASSRGTPEAFF.

This clonotype showed up many times. CDR3 in amino acids: CAISEGGTGSYNEQFF. The CDR3 coding sequence is TGTGCCATCAGTGAGGGCGGGACCGGGAGTTACAATGAGCAGTTCTTC. The chain is built from TRBV10-3 and TRBJ2-1; a possible D gene is TRBD2 (6 bases). CDR3 length equals 16 residues. The V gene's germline CDR1 is ENHRY and CDR2 SYGVKD. Trimming took off 2 bases at V and 4 bases at J, with 15 bases between the two ends.

This clonotype was seen ten or more times. The rearrangement links TRBV28 to TRBJ1-1; D not certain. The CDR3 contains 13 residues. V shed 2 bases and J shed 4 bases, with 8 bases lying between them. Germline CDR1 and CDR2: MDHEN and SYDVKM. The CDR3 reads CASSLIEVTEAFF. CDR3 DNA: TGTGCCAGCAGTTTAATCGAGGTCACTGAAGCTTTCTTT. Variable domain in full (rest from reference TRBV28 and TRBJ1-1): DVKVTQSSRYLVKRTGEKVFLECVQDMDHENMFWYRQDPGLGLRLIYFSYDVKMKEKGDIPEGYSVSREKKERFSLILESASTNQTSMYLCASSLIEVTEAFFGQGTRLTVV.

The chain has TRBV24-1 and TRBJ2-5, with D possibly TRBD1 on 6 matching bases. Trimming shortened V by 4 bases and J by 3 bases, and 14 bases separated the two germline ends. Germline V gene sequence: CDR1 KGHDR, CDR2 SFDVKD. The CDR3 runs 15 residues. The CDR3 DNA is TGTGCCACCAGTGAAAGCGGACAGTCCGAAGAGACCCAGTACTTC. This codes for CATSESGQSEETQYF.

There are many counts of this clonotype. The genes are TRBV20-1 and TRBJ2-3; 8 bases line up with TRBD2. From germline, CDR1 is DFQATT and CDR2 SNEGSKA (reference sequence). Unmatched junction bases numbered 9, after V lost 5 bases and J lost 5 bases. The CDR3 has 14 residues. The CDR3 loop is CSAVSGRWGDTQYF. The CDR3 nucleotides read TGCAGTGCTGTAAGCGGGAGATGGGGAGATACGCAGTATTTT.

This clonotype was counted a few times. This chain links TRBV5-1 with TRBJ2-3; D remains ambiguous. The V gene's germline CDR1 is SGHRS and CDR2 YFSETQ. The CDR3 extends over 13 amino acids. V was shortened by 3 bases and J by 5 bases, with 10 bases between the two germline ends. CDR3 bases: TGCGCCAGCAGCTCGCACCAGAAAGATACGCAGTATTTT. This codes for CASSSHQKDTQYF.

Only a few counts were recorded for this clonotype. The chain links TRBV29-1 to TRBJ2-3; 10 bases match TRBD2. Germline V lookup: CDR1 SQVTM, CDR2 ANQGSEA. The V segment lost 5 bases and the J segment 4 bases; nucleotides outside the gene matches: 3. The CDR3 is made up of 13 amino acids. The CDR3 nucleotides are TGCAGCGTTAGAGCGGGAGGGCCAGATACGCAGTATTTT. It encodes CSVRAGGPDTQYF.

The chain joins TRBV20-1 to TRBJ1-6, with a possible D match to TRBD1 (6 bases). V was shortened by 5 bases and J by 7 bases, with 9 bases between the two germline ends. The V gene's germline CDR1 is DFQATT and CDR2 SNEGSKA (reference sequence). CDR3 size: 12 residues. The CDR3 is CSAGQSNSPLHF. The CDR3 region has the DNA TGCAGTGCTGGACAGTCGAATTCACCCCTCCACTTT.

This clonotype was counted ten times or more. The chain employs TRBV18 and TRBJ1-6; TRBD1 is a possible D gene (5 bases). The CDR3 totals 14 residues. V lost 4 bases to trimming and J lost 7 bases, with 11 bases between them. Looked up from germline, CDR1 is KGHSH and CDR2 is LQKENI. The CDR3 loop reads CASSLQEQNSPLHF. In DNA form, the CDR3 reads TGTGCCAGCTCACTACAGGAGCAGAATTCACCCCTCCACTTT.